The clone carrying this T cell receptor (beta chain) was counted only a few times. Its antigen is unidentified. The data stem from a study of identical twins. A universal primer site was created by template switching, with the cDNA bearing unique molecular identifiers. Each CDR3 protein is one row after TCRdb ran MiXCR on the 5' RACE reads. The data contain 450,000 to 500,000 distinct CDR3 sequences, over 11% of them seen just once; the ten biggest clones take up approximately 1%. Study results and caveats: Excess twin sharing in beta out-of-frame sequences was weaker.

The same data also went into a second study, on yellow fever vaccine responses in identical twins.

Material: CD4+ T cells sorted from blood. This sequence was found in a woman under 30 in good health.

The CDR3 loop is CASSQWGSGSSYNEQFF. CDR3 nucleotide sequence: TGCGCCAGCAGCCAATGGGGTAGCGGGAGCTCCTACAATGAGCAGTTCTTC. The chain recombines TRBV4-3 with TRBJ2-1; TRBD2 aligns across 9 bases. Germline V gene lookup returns CDR1 LGHNA and CDR2 YSLEER. V lost 2 bases, J lost 0 bases, and 5 bases stayed unmatched. The CDR3 covers 17 residues.